Listed below are T cell receptor beta chains from one sample, sequenced in a study of beta chain features in type 1 diabetes. Repertoires were generated with immunoSEQ multiplex PCR, while TCRdb's copy carries only in-frame clones and drops some. The table includes about 360,000 clones, roughly 12% detected once. Sequencing used naive CD4+ T cells from blood. All receptors come from a man in his late teens or twenties in good health. Each CDR3 is given without its conserved first and last residue. The order of the fields is J gene, V gene, CDR3 protein.

j_gene: TRBJ2-7
v_gene: TRBV5-1
CDR3aa: ASSQYRDRSEQY

j_gene: TRBJ2-3
v_gene: TRBV2
CDR3aa: ASSEGGIPSTDTQY

j_gene: TRBJ2-1
v_gene: TRBV4-2
CDR3aa: ASSSRLVRNEQF

j_gene: TRBJ2-5
v_gene: TRBV5-1
CDR3aa: ASTWDLQETQY

j_gene: TRBJ1-6
v_gene: TRBV7-2
CDR3aa: ASSLEPAPNSPLH

j_gene: TRBJ2-5
v_gene: TRBV7-7
CDR3aa: ASSRGLAGGQETQY

j_gene: TRBJ2-3
v_gene: TRBV4-1
CDR3aa: ASSHRPRGARSLDTQY

j_gene: TRBJ2-5
v_gene: TRBV21-1
CDR3aa: ASSKLRRPGQETQY

j_gene: TRBJ2-7
v_gene: TRBV27
CDR3aa: ASSLYSGTGSSYEQY

j_gene: TRBJ1-1
v_gene: TRBV30
CDR3aa: AWVRSYTEAF

j_gene: TRBJ2-5
v_gene: TRBV6-1
CDR3aa: ASSENRGETQY

j_gene: TRBJ1-1
v_gene: TRBV29-1
CDR3aa: SVAQLYTEAF

j_gene: TRBJ1-2
v_gene: TRBV27
CDR3aa: ASSDGLRGYGYT

j_gene: TRBJ1-6
v_gene: TRBV5-4
CDR3aa: ASSYRGNSPLH

j_gene: TRBJ1-3
v_gene: TRBV7-2
CDR3aa: ASSLVGGQDSGNTIY

j_gene: TRBJ2-1
v_gene: TRBV7-2
CDR3aa: ASSAHTRYNEQF

j_gene: TRBJ2-3
v_gene: TRBV7-9
CDR3aa: ASSLELAITDTQY

j_gene: TRBJ2-4
v_gene: TRBV4-2
CDR3aa: ASSQYSGSNIQY

j_gene: TRBJ2-1
v_gene: TRBV10-2
CDR3aa: ATGLAGDNEQF

j_gene: TRBJ2-7
v_gene: TRBV14
CDR3aa: ASSRVTREQY

j_gene: TRBJ2-7
v_gene: TRBV5-1
CDR3aa: ASSMGQVYEQY

j_gene: TRBJ1-2
v_gene: TRBV29-1
CDR3aa: SVGEMDTVNGYT

j_gene: TRBJ2-7
v_gene: TRBV12-2
CDR3aa: ASSRSRDRIYEQY

j_gene: TRBJ1-2
v_gene: TRBV15
CDR3aa: ATSRDKVEAHGYT

j_gene: TRBJ2-1
v_gene: TRBV7-3
CDR3aa: ASSFASGIPDEQF

j_gene: TRBJ2-7
v_gene: TRBV13
CDR3aa: ASSRSGRPPYEQY

j_gene: TRBJ2-3
v_gene: TRBV4-3
CDR3aa: ASSLYSGAGDTQY

j_gene: TRBJ2-5
v_gene: TRBV5-6
CDR3aa: ASSITGGGETQY

j_gene: TRBJ2-7
v_gene: TRBV11-1
CDR3aa: ASSLSRDRGPYEQY

j_gene: TRBJ1-5
v_gene: TRBV6-5
CDR3aa: AISAGESNQPQH

j_gene: TRBJ2-7
v_gene: TRBV9
CDR3aa: ASSPGGVFSYEQY

j_gene: TRBJ2-1
v_gene: TRBV30
CDR3aa: AWSPGQGAYNEQF

j_gene: TRBJ1-2
v_gene: TRBV18
CDR3aa: ASSPPEPQRGYGYT

j_gene: TRBJ1-5
v_gene: TRBV4-2
CDR3aa: ASSQDDRVNQPQH

j_gene: TRBJ1-5
v_gene: TRBV4-2
CDR3aa: ASSQMQGEWNQPQH

j_gene: TRBJ2-1
v_gene: TRBV29-1
CDR3aa: SVGRTGANEQF

j_gene: TRBJ2-3
v_gene: TRBV11-1
CDR3aa: ASSAGQTGAGDTQY

j_gene: TRBJ1-5
v_gene: TRBV15
CDR3aa: ATSRGFGEAGNQPQH

j_gene: TRBJ2-1
v_gene: TRBV9
CDR3aa: ASSVGILLNYNEQF

j_gene: TRBJ2-6
v_gene: TRBV9
CDR3aa: ASSAAGANVLT

j_gene: TRBJ2-7
v_gene: TRBV14
CDR3aa: ASSPRTGPSEQY

j_gene: TRBJ2-7
v_gene: TRBV5-1
CDR3aa: ASRPRGTSYEQY

j_gene: TRBJ2-2
v_gene: TRBV7-9
CDR3aa: ASSLGSYTGELF

j_gene: TRBJ2-3
v_gene: TRBV7-2
CDR3aa: ASSLSPPGGQY

j_gene: TRBJ2-7
v_gene: TRBV7-2
CDR3aa: ASSLVRRRGAYEQY

j_gene: TRBJ1-1
v_gene: TRBV28
CDR3aa: ASTGGYTEAF

j_gene: TRBJ1-2
v_gene: TRBV10-3
CDR3aa: ATSGDRFHGYT

j_gene: TRBJ2-7
v_gene: TRBV7-2
CDR3aa: ASSPWTANYEQY

j_gene: TRBJ2-1
v_gene: TRBV5-4
CDR3aa: ASSPPQGGRGNEQF

j_gene: TRBJ1-2
v_gene: TRBV29-1
CDR3aa: SVEDQGNYGYT

j_gene: TRBJ1-6
v_gene: TRBV7-2
CDR3aa: ASRLLRTEALH

j_gene: TRBJ2-7
v_gene: TRBV5-1
CDR3aa: ASSSTPGLSYEQY

j_gene: TRBJ2-6
v_gene: TRBV7-2
CDR3aa: ASSLAGTGPSGANVLT

j_gene: TRBJ2-2
v_gene: TRBV19
CDR3aa: ASSSIFRLGANTGELF